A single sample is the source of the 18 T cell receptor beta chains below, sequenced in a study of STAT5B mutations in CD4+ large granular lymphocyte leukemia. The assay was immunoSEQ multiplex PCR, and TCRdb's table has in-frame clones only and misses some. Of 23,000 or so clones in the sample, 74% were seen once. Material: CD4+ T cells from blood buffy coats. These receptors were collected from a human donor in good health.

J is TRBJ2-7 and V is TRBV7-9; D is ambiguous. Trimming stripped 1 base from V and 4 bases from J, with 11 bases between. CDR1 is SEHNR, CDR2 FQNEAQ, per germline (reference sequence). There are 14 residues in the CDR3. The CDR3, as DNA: TGTGCCAGCAGCTTAGTCGGGTTGAGTTACGAGCAGTACTTC. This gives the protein CASSLVGLSYEQYF.

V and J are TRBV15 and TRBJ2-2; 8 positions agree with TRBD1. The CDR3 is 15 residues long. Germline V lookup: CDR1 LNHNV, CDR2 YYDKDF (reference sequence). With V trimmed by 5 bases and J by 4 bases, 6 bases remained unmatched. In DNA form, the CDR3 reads TGTGCCACCAGCCCGCGAACAGGGGGCACCGGGGAGCTGTTTTTT. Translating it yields CATSPRTGGTGELFF. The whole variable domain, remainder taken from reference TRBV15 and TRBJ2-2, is DAMVIQNPRYQVTQFGKPVTLSCSQTLNHNVMYWYQQKSSQAPKLLFHYYDKDFNNEADTPDNFQSRRPNTSFCFLDIRSPGLGDTAMYLCATSPRTGGTGELFFGEGSRLTVL.

The CDR3 region is CASSLDYSADTQYF. In nucleotides, the CDR3 is TGCGCCAGCAGCTTGGACTATTCCGCAGATACGCAGTATTTT. The V call is TRBV5-1, the J call TRBJ2-3, with D hard to call. V was shortened by 0 bases and J by 4 bases, with 9 bases between the two germline ends. CDR3 length: 14 amino acids. Germline assignment: CDR1 SGHRS and CDR2 YFSETQ. The full variable domain, completed using reference TRBV5-1 and TRBJ2-3, is KAGVTQTPRYLIKTRGQQVTLSCSPISGHRSVSWYQQTPGQGLQFLFEYFSETQRNKGNFPGRFSGRQFSNSRSEMNVSTLELGDSALYLCASSLDYSADTQYFGPGTRLTVL.

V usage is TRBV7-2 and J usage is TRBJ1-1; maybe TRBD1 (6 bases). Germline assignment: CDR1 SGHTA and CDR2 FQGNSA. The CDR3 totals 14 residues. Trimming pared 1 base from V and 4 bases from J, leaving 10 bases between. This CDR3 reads CASSLEGVGTEAFF. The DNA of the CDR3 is TGTGCCAGCAGCTTAGAGGGGGTTGGCACTGAAGCTTTCTTT.

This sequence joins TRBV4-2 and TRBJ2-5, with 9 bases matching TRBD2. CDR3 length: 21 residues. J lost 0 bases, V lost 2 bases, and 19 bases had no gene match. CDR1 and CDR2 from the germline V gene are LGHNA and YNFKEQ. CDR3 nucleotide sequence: TGTGCCAGCAGCCAATTGGGCTACCGGCCGGGTAGCGGGGGTAACCAAGAGACCCAGTACTTC. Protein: CASSQLGYRPGSGGNQETQYF.

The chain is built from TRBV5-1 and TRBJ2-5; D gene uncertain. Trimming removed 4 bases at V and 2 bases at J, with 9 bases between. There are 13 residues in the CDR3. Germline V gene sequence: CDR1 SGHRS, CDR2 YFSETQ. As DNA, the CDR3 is TGCGCCAGCAGCAGCAGCCTACAAGAGACCCAGTACTTC. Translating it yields CASSSSLQETQYF.

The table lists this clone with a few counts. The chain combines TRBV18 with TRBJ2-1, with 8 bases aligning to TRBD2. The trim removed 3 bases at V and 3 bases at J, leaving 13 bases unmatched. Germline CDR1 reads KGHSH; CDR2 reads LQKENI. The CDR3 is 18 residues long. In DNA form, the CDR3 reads TGTGCCAGCTCACCGACCTTGACGGGAGGGGCGAACTACAATGAGCAGTTCTTC. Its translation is CASSPTLTGGANYNEQFF.

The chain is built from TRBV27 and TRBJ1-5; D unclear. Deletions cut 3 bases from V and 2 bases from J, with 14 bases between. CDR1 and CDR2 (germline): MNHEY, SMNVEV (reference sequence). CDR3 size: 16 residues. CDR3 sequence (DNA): TGTGCCAGCAGTTTTATCGGGCCTCAACGCAATCAGCCCCAGCATTTT. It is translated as CASSFIGPQRNQPQHF.

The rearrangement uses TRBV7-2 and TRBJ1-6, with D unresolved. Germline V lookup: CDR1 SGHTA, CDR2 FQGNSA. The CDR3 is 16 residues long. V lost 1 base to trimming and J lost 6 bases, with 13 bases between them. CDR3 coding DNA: TGTGCCAGCAGCTTAGGGGGTCGCTCCGGTAATTCACCCCTCCACTTT. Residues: CASSLGGRSGNSPLHF.

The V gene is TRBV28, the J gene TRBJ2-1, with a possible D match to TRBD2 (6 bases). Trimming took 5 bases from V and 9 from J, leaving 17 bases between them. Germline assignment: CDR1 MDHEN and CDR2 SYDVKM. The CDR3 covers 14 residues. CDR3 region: CASSPWTTHGEQFF. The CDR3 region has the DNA TGTGCCAGCAGTCCCTGGACTACCCACGGTGAGCAGTTCTTC.

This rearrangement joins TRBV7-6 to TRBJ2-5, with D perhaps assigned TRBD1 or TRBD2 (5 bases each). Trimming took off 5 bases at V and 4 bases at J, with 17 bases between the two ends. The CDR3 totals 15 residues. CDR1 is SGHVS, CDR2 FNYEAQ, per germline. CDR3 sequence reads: CASSPFDGAAETQYF. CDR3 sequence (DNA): TGTGCCAGCAGCCCCTTCGACGGGGCTGCAGAGACCCAGTACTTC.

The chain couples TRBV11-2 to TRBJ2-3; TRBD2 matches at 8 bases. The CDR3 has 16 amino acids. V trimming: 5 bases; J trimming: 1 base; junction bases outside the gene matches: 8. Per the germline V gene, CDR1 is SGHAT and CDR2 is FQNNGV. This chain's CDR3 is CASSQAAGARTDTQYF. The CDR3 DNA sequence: TGTGCCAGCAGCCAAGCAGCGGGAGCCCGCACAGATACGCAGTATTTT.

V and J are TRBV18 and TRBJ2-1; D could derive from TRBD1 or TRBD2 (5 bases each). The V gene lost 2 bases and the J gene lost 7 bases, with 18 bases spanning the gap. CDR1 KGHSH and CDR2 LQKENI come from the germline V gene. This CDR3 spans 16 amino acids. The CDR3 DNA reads TGTGCCAGCTCACCATTTTCAACTAGGGGCGGAAATGAGCAGTTCTTC. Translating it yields CASSPFSTRGGNEQFF.

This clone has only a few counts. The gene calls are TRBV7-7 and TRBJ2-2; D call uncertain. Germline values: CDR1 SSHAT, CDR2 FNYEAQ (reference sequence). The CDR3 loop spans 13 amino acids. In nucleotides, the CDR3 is TGTGCTTCCCAAGACGTTAACACCGGGGAGCTGTTTTTT. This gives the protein CASQDVNTGELFF.

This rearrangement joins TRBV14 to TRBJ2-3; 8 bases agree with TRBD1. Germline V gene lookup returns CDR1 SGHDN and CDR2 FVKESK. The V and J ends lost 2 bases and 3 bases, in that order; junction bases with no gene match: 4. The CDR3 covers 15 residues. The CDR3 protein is CASSQNGQGTDTQYF. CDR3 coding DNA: TGTGCCAGCAGCCAAAACGGACAGGGAACAGATACGCAGTATTTT. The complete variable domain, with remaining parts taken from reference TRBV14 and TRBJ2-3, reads EAGVTQFPSHSVIEKGQTVTLRCDPISGHDNLYWYRRVMGKEIKFLLHFVKESKQDESGMPNNRFLAERTGGTYSTLKVQPAELEDSGVYFCASSQNGQGTDTQYFGPGTRLTVL.

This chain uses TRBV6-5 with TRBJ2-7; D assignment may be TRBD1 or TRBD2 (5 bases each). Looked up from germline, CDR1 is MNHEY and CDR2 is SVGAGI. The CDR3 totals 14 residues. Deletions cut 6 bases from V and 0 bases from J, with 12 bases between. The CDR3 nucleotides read TGTGCCAGCAGACGGGACGGAAGCTCCTACGAGCAGTACGTC. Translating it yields CASRRDGSSYEQYV.

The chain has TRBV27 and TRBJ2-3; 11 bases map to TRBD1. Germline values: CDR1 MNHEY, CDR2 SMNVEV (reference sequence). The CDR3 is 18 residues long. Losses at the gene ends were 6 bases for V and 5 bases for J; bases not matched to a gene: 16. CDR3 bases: TGTGCCAGCAGCCCTACTGGACAGGGGGCTTATAGGGGAGATACGCAGTATTTT. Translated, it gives CASSPTGQGAYRGDTQYF.

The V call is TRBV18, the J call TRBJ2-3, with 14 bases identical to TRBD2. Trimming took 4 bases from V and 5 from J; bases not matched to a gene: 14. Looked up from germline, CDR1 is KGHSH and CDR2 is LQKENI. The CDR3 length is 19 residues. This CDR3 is CASSLPGLAGDRWEDTQYF. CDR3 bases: TGTGCCAGCTCACTCCCGGGACTAGCGGGGGACCGCTGGGAAGATACGCAGTATTTT.